This entry features one T cell receptor beta chain sequence. Per the authors' pipeline: By means of reference gene primer amplification, nucleated cell counts were estimated. Assay: immunoSEQ multiplex PCR; the TCRdb copy retains only in-frame clones and omits some. The V and J calls and the clone size are those of that table, but D and trimming were determined from the DNA. The sample yields around 140,000 clones, approximately 90% seen once. Trimming shortened V by 5 bases and J by 0 bases, and 11 bases separated the two germline ends. Germline V CDR1 and CDR2: SQVTM, ANQGSEA. The CDR3 sequence is 14 residues long. This sample is part of a study of blood T cell repertoires in COVID-19. As for the study in general: Samples came from the United States, Italy and Spain, spanning acute and convalescent COVID-19. PBMCs, B-cell-depleted T cells, or T cells were the source of the cDNA or gDNA that made up the material.

The sequence came from a woman between 45 and 60 years old with acute or convalescent COVID-19. The chain couples TRBV29-1 to TRBJ2-4; no clear D. The sequenced sample consisted of peripheral blood. The CDR3 DNA reads TGCAGCGTTACCACATCTCTAGCCAAAAACATTCAGTACTTC. Translation: CSVTTSLAKNIQYF.